This T cell receptor beta chain was recovered during a study of cytomegalovirus exposure and HLA in healthy donors. Study outcomes and limitations: In a later analysis, a missense DCLRE1C variant was linked to TCR beta V- and J-gene trimming.

PCR was performed using 60 Vbeta and 13 Jbeta primers. The data were produced by immunoSEQ multiplex PCR, yet TCRdb's version contains in-frame clones alone and is incomplete. The sample includes more than 85,000 clones, around four fifths of them seen just once. Worth noting for this clone: Its antigen is currently unknown.

The V and J ends lost 6 bases and 8 bases, in that order; junction bases with no gene match: 6. The V gene's germline CDR1 is SNHLY and CDR2 FYNNEI. The CDR3 contains 13 residues. This chain links TRBV2 with TRBJ1-4, with 7 nucleotides matching TRBD1. The source is a man aged 35 to 55 in good health and CMV-seronegative. Sequencing was performed on PBMCs. CDR3 DNA: TGTGCCAGCAGACGGGACAGCGAGGAAAAACTGTTTTTT. Translated, it gives CASRRDSEEKLFF.